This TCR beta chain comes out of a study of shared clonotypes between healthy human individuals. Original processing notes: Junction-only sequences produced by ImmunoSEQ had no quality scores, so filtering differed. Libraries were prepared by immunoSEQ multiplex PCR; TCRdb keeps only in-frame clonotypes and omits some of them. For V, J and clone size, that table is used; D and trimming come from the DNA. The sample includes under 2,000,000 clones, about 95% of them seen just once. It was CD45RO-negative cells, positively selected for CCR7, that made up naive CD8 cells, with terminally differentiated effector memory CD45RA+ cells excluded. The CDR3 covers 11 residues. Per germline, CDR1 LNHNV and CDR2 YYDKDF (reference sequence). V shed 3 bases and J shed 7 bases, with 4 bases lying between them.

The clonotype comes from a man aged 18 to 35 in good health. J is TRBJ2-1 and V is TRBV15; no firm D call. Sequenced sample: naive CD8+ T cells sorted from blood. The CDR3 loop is CATSSWNEQFF. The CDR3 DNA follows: TGTGCCACCAGCAGTTGGAATGAGCAGTTCTTC.